Listed below are T cell receptor beta chains from one sample, sequenced in a study of regulatory T cells in long-lasting Graves disease. Each CDR3 protein gets one entry after TCRdb re-called the multiplex PCR reads with MiXCR. In the table there are around 400,000 distinct CDR3 sequences, roughly a quarter of which are singletons. Source: peripheral blood mononuclear cells (PBMCs), taken when the disease was refractory, from a patient treated with antithyroid drugs. These receptors came from a female donor with Graves disease. Both conserved end residues are part of each CDR3. Fields, in order: clone size, V gene, D gene, J gene, CDR3 protein, CDR3 DNA. The D gene is left open where the match is weak. Where a row states a size, it is once, few, many or the class of an expanded clone; other rows omit it.

NA	TRBV4-1	NA	TRBJ1-1	CASSQSSSSLTEAFF	TGCGCCAGCAGCCAATCTTCCTCCTCGCTCACTGAAGCTTTCTTT
many	TRBV11-2	NA	TRBJ2-2	CASSFYQNLNTGELFF	TGTGCCAGCAGCTTTTACCAGAACCTGAACACCGGGGAGCTGTTTTTT
NA	TRBV7-9	TRBD2	TRBJ2-7	CASRASGDYEQYF	TGTGCCAGCAGGGCTAGCGGAGACTACGAGCAGTACTTC
many	TRBV12-3/TRBV12-4	TRBD1	TRBJ2-2	CASSFLGQPNTGELFF	TGTGCCAGCAGTTTCCTGGGACAGCCGAACACCGGGGAGCTGTTTTTT
many	TRBV6-1	TRBD2	TRBJ2-2	CASTKSRLAGVTGELFF	TGTGCCAGCACCAAATCAAGACTAGCGGGAGTTACCGGGGAGCTGTTTTTT
many	TRBV2	NA	TRBJ2-7	CASSESSAVYEQYF	TGTGCCAGCAGTGAGTCTAGCGCCGTCTACGAGCAGTACTTC
NA	TRBV24-1	NA	TRBJ1-5	CATSDSTGHQPQHF	TGTGCCACCAGTGATAGTACAGGGCATCAGCCCCAGCATTTT
many	TRBV11-2	NA	TRBJ2-7	CASSLSPGEHEQYF	TGTGCCAGCAGCTTATCTCCAGGGGAGCACGAGCAGTACTTC
NA	TRBV25-1	NA	TRBJ2-5	CASSEFGAGRQETQYF	TGTGCCAGCAGTGAATTTGGTGCGGGCAGGCAAGAGACCCAGTACTTC
NA	TRBV7-8	NA	TRBJ2-1	CASSLGGGGRDEQFF	TGTGCCAGCAGCTTAGGAGGAGGGGGCAGGGATGAGCAGTTCTTC
NA	TRBV7-2	NA	TRBJ2-5	CASSLMGRNQETQYF	TGTGCCAGCAGCCTAATGGGAAGGAACCAAGAGACCCAGTACTTC
few	TRBV19	TRBD2	TRBJ2-7	CASSGLAGMHEQYF	TGTGCCAGTAGTGGACTAGCGGGAATGCACGAGCAGTACTTC
NA	TRBV14	TRBD1	TRBJ1-6	CASIGPGQGGNNSPLHF	TGTGCCAGCATCGGCCCCGGACAGGGAGGAAATAATTCACCCCTCCACTTT
NA	TRBV7-9	NA	TRBJ2-7	CASSQRLEGTEQYF	TGTGCCAGCAGCCAGAGACTAGAAGGTACCGAGCAGTACTTC
once	TRBV7-9	NA	TRBJ2-6	CASSSTVGANVLTF	TGTGCCAGCAGCTCGACCGTAGGGGCCAACGTCCTGACTTTC
few	TRBV29-1	NA	TRBJ1-2	CSVVSPLGYTF	TGCAGCGTAGTTTCACCCTTGGGCTACACCTTC
many	TRBV28	NA	TRBJ2-5	CASSPVPIGGETQYF	TGTGCCAGCAGCCCCGTCCCCATTGGGGGGGAGACCCAGTACTTC
NA	TRBV5-4	NA	TRBJ2-7	CASSLRGDYEQYF	TGTGCCAGCAGCTTGAGAGGAGACTACGAGCAGTACTTC
few	TRBV9	NA	TRBJ2-7	CASSGLPGYEQYF	TGTGCCAGCAGCGGGCTGCCAGGCTACGAGCAGTACTTC
few	TRBV29-1	NA	TRBJ1-5	CSVVSGDNQPQHF	TGCAGCGTTGTGTCAGGGGACAATCAGCCCCAGCATTTT
NA	TRBV13	NA	TRBJ1-5	CASSLVGGASSNQPQHF	TGTGCCAGCAGCTTAGTGGGGGGCGCTTCGAGCAATCAGCCCCAGCATTTT
NA	TRBV5-1	NA	TRBJ1-4	CASSSGLSEKLFF	TGCGCCAGCAGCTCCGGCCTATCGGAAAAACTGTTTTTT
NA	TRBV19	NA	TRBJ1-6	CASSTGTVGSPLHF	TGTGCCAGTAGTACCGGGACGGTGGGCTCACCCCTCCACTTT
NA	TRBV27	NA	TRBJ2-7	CASSKRSGAYPGAYEQYF	TGTGCCAGCAGCAAAAGATCAGGGGCCTACCCTGGAGCTTACGAGCAGTACTTC
many	TRBV28	TRBD2	TRBJ2-5	CASSPAGWGQETQYF	TGTGCCAGCAGTCCAGCGGGGTGGGGACAAGAGACCCAGTACTTC
NA	TRBV9	NA	TRBJ2-6	CASSATRTAGANVLTF	TGTGCCAGCAGCGCAACTCGAACCGCCGGGGCCAACGTCCTGACTTTC
NA	TRBV15	NA	TRBJ2-5	CATSLDGGRETQYF	TGTGCCACCAGCCTAGACGGGGGACGAGAGACCCAGTACTTC
NA	TRBV7-2	NA	TRBJ2-3	CASSLEQSDTQYF	TGTGCCAGCAGCTTAGAACAGTCGGATACGCAGTATTTT
NA	TRBV5-1	NA	TRBJ2-2	CASRNIGGFVNTGELFF	TGCGCCAGCAGGAATATTGGAGGGTTCGTAAACACCGGGGAGCTGTTTTTT
NA	TRBV30	NA	TRBJ2-2	CAWRGGLGELFF	TGTGCCTGGAGAGGGGGATTAGGGGAGCTGTTTTTT
few	TRBV5-6	NA	TRBJ1-2	CASSLSDNYGYTF	TGTGCCAGCAGCTTGTCAGATAACTATGGCTACACCTTC
NA	TRBV5-1	NA	TRBJ1-2	CASSTEGHNYGYTF	TGCGCCAGCAGCACGGAAGGACACAACTATGGCTACACCTTC
NA	TRBV15	NA	TRBJ1-1	CATSGDPHTEAFF	TGTGCCACCAGCGGAGATCCGCACACTGAAGCTTTCTTT
many	TRBV11-2	NA	TRBJ1-1	CASRRVRRLEAFF	TGTGCCAGCAGGAGGGTCCGTAGGCTCGAAGCTTTCTTT
NA	TRBV11-2	NA	TRBJ2-3	CASSYPGQPTDTQYF	TGTGCCAGCAGCTACCCCGGACAGCCCACAGATACGCAGTATTTT
many	TRBV28	NA	TRBJ1-5	CASSPGRGLGQPQHF	TGTGCCAGCAGTCCAGGACGGGGGCTTGGTCAGCCCCAGCATTTT
many	TRBV15	NA	TRBJ2-7	CATSRDRPSREQYF	TGTGCCACCAGCAGAGACCGTCCGTCAAGGGAGCAGTACTTC
few	TRBV7-9	TRBD1	TRBJ2-2	CASSGQGKNTGELFF	TGTGCCAGCAGCGGACAGGGGAAGAACACCGGGGAGCTGTTTTTT
NA	TRBV6-1	TRBD2	TRBJ2-7	CASSEAHPGLVFSHEQYF	TGTGCCAGCAGCGAAGCCCATCCTGGACTAGTTTTCTCCCACGAGCAGTACTTC
many	TRBV11-2	NA	TRBJ1-1	CASSPPVGGTEAFF	TGTGCCAGCAGCCCCCCGGTAGGCGGCACTGAAGCTTTCTTT
many	TRBV3-1	NA	TRBJ2-7	CASSQDRGTYEQYF	TGTGCCAGCAGCCAAGATCGGGGGACCTACGAGCAGTACTTC
many	TRBV28	NA	TRBJ2-5	CASSYGGSETQYF	TGTGCCAGCAGTTACGGAGGGTCAGAGACCCAGTACTTC
NA	TRBV6-1	NA	TRBJ1-1	CASNKASGLNTEAFF	TGTGCCAGCAATAAGGCTTCAGGGCTGAACACTGAAGCTTTCTTT
NA	TRBV6-5	NA	TRBJ2-2	CASSSGHRTGELFF	TGTGCCAGCAGTTCGGGACATCGGACCGGGGAGCTGTTTTTT
few	TRBV29-1	TRBD2	TRBJ2-7	CSATGLAGSWEQYF	TGCAGCGCCACGGGCCTAGCGGGATCCTGGGAGCAGTACTTC
once	TRBV19	TRBD1	TRBJ1-2	CASSIAQGQGGYGYTF	TGTGCCAGTAGTATAGCTCAAGGACAGGGAGGCTATGGCTACACCTTC
many	TRBV6-1	NA	TRBJ1-1	CASRRVNTEAFF	TGTGCCAGCAGAAGGGTCAACACTGAAGCTTTCTTT
NA	TRBV28	TRBD1	TRBJ2-7	CASINGQGSYEQYF	TGTGCCAGCATCAACGGACAGGGGTCCTACGAGCAGTACTTC
NA	TRBV7-3	TRBD2	TRBJ2-5	CASSLGREGGETQYF	TGTGCCAGCAGCTTGGGACGGGAGGGCGGAGAGACCCAGTACTTC
NA	TRBV20-1	TRBD2	TRBJ2-2	CSAKIHGTSGLGGELFF	TGCAGTGCAAAGATCCACGGGACTAGCGGGTTGGGCGGGGAGCTGTTTTTT
NA	TRBV7-2	NA	TRBJ1-2	CASCIRTVYGYTF	TGTGCCAGCTGCATCCGGACAGTCTATGGCTACACCTTC
NA	TRBV6-1	NA	TRBJ1-5	CASSHPPGRSNQPQHF	TGTGCCAGCAGCCACCCTCCGGGCCGTAGCAATCAGCCCCAGCATTTT
many	TRBV28	NA	TRBJ1-3	CASSFWVNLSGNTIYF	TGTGCCAGCAGTTTTTGGGTAAACCTCTCTGGAAACACCATATATTTT
NA	TRBV6-1	NA	TRBJ1-2	CASSDGTPVVRYGYTF	TGTGCCAGCAGTGACGGGACACCTGTTGTCCGGTATGGCTACACCTTC